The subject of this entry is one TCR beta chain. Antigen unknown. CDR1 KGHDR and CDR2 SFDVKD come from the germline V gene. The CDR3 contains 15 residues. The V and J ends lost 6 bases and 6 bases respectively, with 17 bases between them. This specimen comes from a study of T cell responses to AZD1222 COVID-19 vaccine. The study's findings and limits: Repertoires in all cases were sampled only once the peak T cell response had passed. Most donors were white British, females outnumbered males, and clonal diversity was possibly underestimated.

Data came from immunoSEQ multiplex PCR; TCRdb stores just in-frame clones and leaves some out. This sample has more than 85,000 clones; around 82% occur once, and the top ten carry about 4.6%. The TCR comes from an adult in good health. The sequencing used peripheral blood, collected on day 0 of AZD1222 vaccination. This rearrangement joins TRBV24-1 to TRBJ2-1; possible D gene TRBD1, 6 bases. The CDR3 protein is CATSNPTTGSNEQFF. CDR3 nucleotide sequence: TGTGCCACCAGTAACCCGACTACAGGGTCCAATGAGCAGTTCTTC.